Sequencing of this T cell receptor beta chain was carried out in a study of Graves' ophthalmopathy and Graves' hyperthyroidism. V trimming: 3 bases; J trimming: 7 bases; junction bases outside the gene matches: 2. Germline values: CDR1 DFQATT, CDR2 SNEGSKA (reference sequence). CDR3 length: 13 residues. From RNA, the CDR3 regions of TCR beta chains were amplified and sequenced. The first-round RT-PCR employed HTBI primers together with the Qiagen OneStep RT-PCR kit. A multiplex PCR was then performed as the second round. TCRdb reanalysed the multiplex PCR reads using MiXCR and keeps one entry per CDR3 protein. Of about 640,000 distinct CDR3 sequences listed, roughly 41% were seen once; the top ten hold over 2.5%. This clonotype was recorded many times.

This sequence originates from an adult man with Graves' ophthalmopathy. The chain carries TRBV20-1 and TRBJ1-6; 8 positions match TRBD1. Input material: peripheral blood. CDR3 in DNA: TGCAGTGCTAGGGGACAGGTGAATTCACCCCTCCACTTT. Its protein product is CSARGQVNSPLHF.